Presented here are 16 T cell receptor beta chains from one specimen sequenced in a study of shared clonotypes between healthy human individuals. Some clones are missing from TCRdb's copy, which holds only in-frame ones; the method was immunoSEQ multiplex PCR. The sample records about 2.1 million clones, 93% being singletons. CD45RO-negative CD8 cells positively selected for CCR7 made up the naive population, which excluded terminally differentiated effector memory CD45RA+ cells. Sequencing was done on a sample of naive CD8+ T cells from PBMCs. These receptors were collected from a man between 18 and 29 years old in good health. Some clones in this sample may be carry-over from other donors' samples.

V is TRBV9 and J is TRBJ2-2; D gene ambiguous. The V end was cut by 3 bases, the J end by 6 bases, with 6 bases between. The CDR3 loop spans 12 amino acids. Germline V gene data show CDR1 as SGDLS and CDR2 as YYNGEE. This CDR3 reads CASSEYAGELFF. CDR3 sequence (DNA): TGTGCCAGCAGCGAGTATGCCGGGGAGCTGTTTTTT.

With regard to this clone: Germline and junction disagree at one end, which may indicate a read error. The chain uses TRBV5-4 and TRBJ2-2; TRBD1 matches at 9 bases. The CDR3 runs 13 residues. Per the germline V gene, CDR1 is SGHNT and CDR2 is YYREEE (reference sequence). CDR3 in DNA: TGTGCCAGCAGCCAGGACAGGGGTGGCGAGTATAATTTT. Its protein is CASSQDRGGEYNF. The entire variable domain, with the rest obtained from reference TRBV5-4 and TRBJ2-2, is as follows: ETGVTQSPTHLIKTRGQQVTLRCSSQSGHNTVSWYQQALGQGPQFIFQYYREEENGRGNFPPRFSGLQFPNYSSELNVNALELDDSALYLCASSQDRGGEYNFGEGSRLTVL.

This sequence joins TRBV27 and TRBJ2-2; D ambiguous. Trimming pared 8 bases from V and 6 bases from J, leaving 19 bases between. CDR1 MNHEY and CDR2 SMNVEV come from the germline V gene (reference sequence). The length of the CDR3 is 15 residues. DNA for the CDR3: TGTGCCAGCTTCGATAACCTCGAAAGGGCCGGGGAGCTGTTTTTT. It specifies CASFDNLERAGELFF.

CDR3 amino acids: CASTAGRRREKLFF. The CDR3 region has the DNA TGTGCCAGTACAGCGGGACGGAGGCGGGAAAAACTGTTTTTT. This chain joins TRBV19 and TRBJ1-4, with a possible D match to TRBD1 (5 bases). The CDR3 runs 14 residues. Germline CDR1 and CDR2: LNHDA and SQIVND (reference sequence). V lost 7 bases, J lost 8 bases, and 17 bases lay in between.

The V gene is TRBV27, the J gene TRBJ2-7; D not resolved. The CDR3 runs to 13 residues. V shed 6 bases and J shed 2 bases, with 11 bases lying between them. Germline V gives CDR1 MNHEY, CDR2 SMNVEV (reference sequence). The chain's CDR3 is CASSPFPTYEQYF. The CDR3, as DNA: TGTGCCAGCAGCCCCTTTCCAACCTACGAGCAGTACTTC.

V usage is TRBV11-2 and J usage is TRBJ1-1; unclear D gene. V was clipped by 2 bases and J by 1 base, with 17 bases between them. Germline V lookup: CDR1 SGHAT, CDR2 FQNNGV. CDR3 size: 17 residues. The CDR3 region is CASSLYPRAPKNTEAFF. The CDR3 nucleotides read TGTGCCAGCAGCTTATATCCCCGGGCCCCAAAGAACACTGAAGCTTTCTTT.

This clone occurred once. The germline gene is not matched at one end of the junction; a read error may be the cause. The chain joins TRBV11-3 to TRBJ2-1, with no clear D. Per the germline V gene, CDR1 is SGHNT and CDR2 is YENEEA. The CDR3 loop spans 11 amino acids. CDR3 coding DNA: TGTGCCAGCAGCTTAGGGCCCGTGATGGTCTTC. Translated: CASSLGPVMVF.

A note on this clone: Distinct nucleotide sequences in the sample also encode this CDR3. The chain links TRBV6-5 to TRBJ2-7, with 8 nucleotides matching TRBD2. The CDR3 is 14 amino acids. Germline V gene sequence: CDR1 MNHEY, CDR2 SVGAGI. The ends lost 4 bases at V and 2 bases at J; junction bases unmatched: 4. The CDR3 reads CASSSLAGPYEQYF. In nucleotides, the CDR3 is TGTGCCAGCAGTTCGCTAGCGGGTCCCTACGAGCAGTACTTC.

The chain employs TRBV4-2 and TRBJ2-3; D remains ambiguous. Germline V CDR1 and CDR2: LGHNA, YNFKEQ. The CDR3 is made up of 13 amino acids. V lost 8 bases to trimming and J lost 3 bases, with 12 bases between them. CDR3 residues: CASGEGRTDTQYF. The CDR3 nucleotides are TGTGCCAGCGGGGAAGGGCGGACAGATACGCAGTATTTT.

In nucleotides, the CDR3 is TGTGCCAGCAGCTGGGGACTAGCGGGAGTTAATGAGCAGTTCTTC. Translated: CASSWGLAGVNEQFF. The chain carries TRBV5-4 and TRBJ2-1; TRBD2 agrees at 14 bases. Germline values: CDR1 SGHNT, CDR2 YYREEE (reference sequence). The junction had 3 bases not matched to a gene; V was cut back by 3 bases and J by 7 bases. The length of the CDR3 is 15 residues.

The chain uses TRBV9 and TRBJ2-2, with 10 bases identical to TRBD2. The length of the CDR3 is 18 residues. The germline V gene encodes CDR1 SGDLS and CDR2 YYNGEE. The J segment lost 3 bases and the V segment lost 4 bases, leaving 12 bases of the junction unmatched. The CDR3 DNA reads as TGTGCCAGCAGCTCCCGACCTAGCGGGAGATGGTACACCGGGGAGCTGTTTTTT. This sequence encodes CASSSRPSGRWYTGELFF. The complete variable domain, with remaining parts taken from reference TRBV9 and TRBJ2-2, reads DSGVTQTPKHLITATGQRVTLRCSPRSGDLSVYWYQQSLDQGLQFLIQYYNGEERAKGNILERFSAQQFPDLHSELNLSSLELGDSALYFCASSSRPSGRWYTGELFFGEGSRLTVL.

The V gene is TRBV2, the J gene TRBJ1-1; D uncertain. The ends were cut back, 10 bases at V and 1 base at J, with 10 bases in the middle. CDR3 size: 12 residues. Germline CDR1 and CDR2: SNHLY and FYNNEI. CDR3 loop: CAIPGRNTEAFF. The CDR3 coding sequence is TGTGCCATCCCGGGAAGGAACACTGAAGCTTTCTTT. The full variable domain, with the rest looked up from reference TRBV2 and TRBJ1-1, is EPEVTQTPSHQVTQMGQEVILRCVPISNHLYFYWYRQILGQKVEFLVSFYNNEISEKSEIFDDQFSVERPDGSNFTLKIRSTKLEDSAMYFCAIPGRNTEAFFGQGTRLTVV.

V is TRBV2 and J is TRBJ2-2; possible D gene TRBD2, 6 bases. Germline V gene sequence: CDR1 SNHLY, CDR2 FYNNEI. Trimming left V 6 bases short and J 7 bases short, with 27 bases between. The CDR3 sequence is 18 residues long. The DNA for the CDR3 is TGTGCCAGCAGCGACAATTTCCGGGACTCTCAACCCGGCGGGGAGCTGTTTTTT. Translated: CASSDNFRDSQPGGELFF.

This clone is a singleton in its sample. The chain is built from TRBV19 and TRBJ2-7, with D unclear. V lost 7 bases, J lost 7 bases, and 14 bases lay in between. Per the germline V gene, CDR1 is LNHDA and CDR2 is SQIVND (reference sequence). There are 12 residues in the CDR3. CDR3 coding DNA: TGTGCCAGTACAAACTCCCCCAATGAGCAGTACTTC. Residues: CASTNSPNEQYF.

The chain has TRBV5-6 and TRBJ2-7, with D possibly called TRBD1 or TRBD2 (5 bases each). The V and J ends lost 3 bases and 2 bases respectively, with 21 bases between them. This CDR3 spans 17 amino acids. Germline V lookup: CDR1 SGHDT, CDR2 YYEEEE. CDR3 sequence: CASSSIYRDGKTYEQYF. The DNA of the CDR3 is TGTGCCAGCAGCTCGATTTACCGGGACGGAAAGACCTACGAGCAGTACTTC.

The chain is built from TRBV6-1 and TRBJ2-3; D is uncertain. The CDR3 sequence is 14 residues long. Germline V gene sequence: CDR1 MNHNS, CDR2 SASEGT. V was pared by 4 bases and J by 3 bases, with 11 bases between. CDR3 residues: CASSAMGLTDTQYF. CDR3 in DNA: TGTGCCAGCAGTGCGATGGGATTGACAGATACGCAGTATTTT.